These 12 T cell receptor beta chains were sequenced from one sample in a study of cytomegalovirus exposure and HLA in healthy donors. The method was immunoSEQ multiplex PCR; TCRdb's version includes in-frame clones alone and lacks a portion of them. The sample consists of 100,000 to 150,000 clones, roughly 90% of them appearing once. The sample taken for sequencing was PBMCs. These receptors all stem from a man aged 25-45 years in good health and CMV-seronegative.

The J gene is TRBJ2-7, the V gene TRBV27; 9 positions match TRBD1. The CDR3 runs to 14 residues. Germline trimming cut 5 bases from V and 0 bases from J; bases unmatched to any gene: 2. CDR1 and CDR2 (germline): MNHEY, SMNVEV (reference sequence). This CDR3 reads CASSTGQGSYEQYF. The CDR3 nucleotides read TGTGCCAGCAGTACGGGACAGGGCTCCTACGAGCAGTACTTC.

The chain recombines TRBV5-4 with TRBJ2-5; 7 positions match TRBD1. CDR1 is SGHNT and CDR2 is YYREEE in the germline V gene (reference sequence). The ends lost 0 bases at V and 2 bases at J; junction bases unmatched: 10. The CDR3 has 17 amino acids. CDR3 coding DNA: TGTGCCAGCAGCTTGGCCAAGGGGACAGCCACACAAGAGACCCAGTACTTC. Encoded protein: CASSLAKGTATQETQYF. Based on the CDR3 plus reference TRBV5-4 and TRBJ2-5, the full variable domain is ETGVTQSPTHLIKTRGQQVTLRCSSQSGHNTVSWYQQALGQGPQFIFQYYREEENGRGNFPPRFSGLQFPNYSSELNVNALELDDSALYLCASSLAKGTATQETQYFGPGTRLLVL.

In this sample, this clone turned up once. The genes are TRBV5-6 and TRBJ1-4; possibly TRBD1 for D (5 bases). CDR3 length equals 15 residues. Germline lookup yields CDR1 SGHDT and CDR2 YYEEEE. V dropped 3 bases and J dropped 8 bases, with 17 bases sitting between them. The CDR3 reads CASSSTVQGSEKLFF. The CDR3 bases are TGTGCCAGCAGCTCGACCGTTCAGGGCTCGGAAAAACTGTTTTTT.

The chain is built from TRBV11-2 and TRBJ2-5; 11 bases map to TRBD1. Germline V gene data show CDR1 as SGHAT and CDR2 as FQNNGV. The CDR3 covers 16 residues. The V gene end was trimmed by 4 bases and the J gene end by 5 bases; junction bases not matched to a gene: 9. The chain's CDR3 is CASSSLDRGQGETQYF. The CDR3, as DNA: TGTGCCAGCAGCTCTTTGGACAGGGGGCAAGGGGAGACCCAGTACTTC.

This chain's CDR3 is CASRERTGGYYEQYF. The CDR3 bases are TGTGCCAGCAGGGAACGGACAGGGGGCTATTACGAGCAGTACTTC. The chain joins TRBV2 to TRBJ2-7; 11 bases agree with TRBD1. V was clipped by 6 bases and J by 4 bases; unmatched bases: 8. The germline gives CDR1 SNHLY, CDR2 FYNNEI. This CDR3 is 15 amino acids long.

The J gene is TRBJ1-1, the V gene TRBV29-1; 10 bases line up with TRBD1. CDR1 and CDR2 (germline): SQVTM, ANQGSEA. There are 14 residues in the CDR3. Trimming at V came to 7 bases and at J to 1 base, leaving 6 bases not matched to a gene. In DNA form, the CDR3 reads TGCAGCGCTGGGACAGGGGTCGAGAACACTGAAGCTTTCTTT. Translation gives CSAGTGVENTEAFF.

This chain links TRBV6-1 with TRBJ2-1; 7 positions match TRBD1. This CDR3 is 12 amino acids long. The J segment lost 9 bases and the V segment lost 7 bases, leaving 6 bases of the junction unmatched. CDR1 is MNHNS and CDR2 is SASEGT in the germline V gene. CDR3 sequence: CASTQGVGEQFF. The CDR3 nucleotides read TGTGCCAGCACCCAGGGGGTTGGTGAGCAGTTCTTC.

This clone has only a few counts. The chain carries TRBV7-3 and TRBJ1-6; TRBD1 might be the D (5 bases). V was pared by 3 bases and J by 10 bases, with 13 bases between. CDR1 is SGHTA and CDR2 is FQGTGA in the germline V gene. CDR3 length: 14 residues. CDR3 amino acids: CASSLGLPGSPLHF. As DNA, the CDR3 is TGTGCCAGCAGCTTGGGGCTCCCAGGGTCACCCCTCCACTTT.

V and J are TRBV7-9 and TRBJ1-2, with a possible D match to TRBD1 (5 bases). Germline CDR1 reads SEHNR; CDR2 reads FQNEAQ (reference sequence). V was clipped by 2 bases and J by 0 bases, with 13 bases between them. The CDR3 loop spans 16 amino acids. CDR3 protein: CASSLIGQGANYGYTF. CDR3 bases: TGTGCCAGCAGCTTAATAGGGCAGGGCGCTAACTATGGCTACACCTTC. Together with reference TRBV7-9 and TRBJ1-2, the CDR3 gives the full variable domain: DTGVSQNPRHKITKRGQNVTFRCDPISEHNRLYWYRQTLGQGPEFLTYFQNEAQLEKSRLLSDRFSAERPKGSFSTLEIQRTEQGDSAMYLCASSLIGQGANYGYTFGSGTRLTVV.

Here the CDR3 DNA reads TGCGCCAGCAGCTTGTTGGGGCACACTGAAGCTTTCTTT. Amino acids: CASSLLGHTEAFF. The chain employs TRBV5-1 and TRBJ1-1; TRBD1 might be the D (5 bases). The CDR3 runs to 13 residues. V was cut by 1 base and J by 3 bases, with 7 bases left in between. The germline gives CDR1 SGHRS, CDR2 YFSETQ. The whole variable domain, filled in from reference TRBV5-1 and TRBJ1-1, reads KAGVTQTPRYLIKTRGQQVTLSCSPISGHRSVSWYQQTPGQGLQFLFEYFSETQRNKGNFPGRFSGRQFSNSRSEMNVSTLELGDSALYLCASSLLGHTEAFFGQGTRLTVV.

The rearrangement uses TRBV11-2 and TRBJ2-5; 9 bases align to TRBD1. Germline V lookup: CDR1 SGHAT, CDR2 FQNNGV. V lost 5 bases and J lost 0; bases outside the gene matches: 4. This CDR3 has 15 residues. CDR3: CASSGTGGHQETQYF. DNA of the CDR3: TGTGCCAGCAGCGGAACAGGGGGCCACCAAGAGACCCAGTACTTC.

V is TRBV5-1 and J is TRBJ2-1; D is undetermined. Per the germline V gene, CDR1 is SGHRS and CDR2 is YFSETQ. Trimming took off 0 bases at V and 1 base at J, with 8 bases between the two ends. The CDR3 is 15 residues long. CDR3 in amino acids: CASSLGQISYNEQFF. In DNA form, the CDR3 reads TGCGCCAGCAGCTTGGGTCAGATATCCTACAATGAGCAGTTCTTC.